This entry is about one T cell receptor (beta chain). No antigen is known for it. No much larger clone is present one base from it, and per-base qualities are unavailable. This same CDR3 is encoded by further DNA sequences in the sample. The data originate from a study of shared clonotypes between healthy human individuals (dated by TCRdb to the early 2020s). Looking at the study overall: Three men and a couple of women, aged 18 to 49 years, made up the cohort. Blood TCR repertoires of about five healthy adults were deeply sequenced to estimate repertoire size and the extent of clonotype sharing between individuals. Different laboratories and diverse techniques were used to prepare libraries and sequence TCR repertoires, to increase sequencing depth and limit assay-specific biases. For each donor, CD4 naive and CD4 memory were each given three plates, CD8 naive was given two plates, and CD8 memory was given one plate. Each donor's leukapheresis produced roughly between roughly 0.85 and 9 billion PBMCs. Findings and caveats that apply to the study as a whole: Because the study included a small number of donors, the genetic and exposure-history diversity represented was limited. Higher generation probabilities were observed for clonotypes shared by all four sorted-subset donors than for non-shared clonotypes. Sharing across a handful of donors was observed for 5% to 6.5% of naive CD4, 3% to 4% of naive CD8, 2% to 2.5% of memory CD4, and about 0.4% of memory CD8 clonotypes. Incomplete sequencing was indicated by rarefaction of sorted-subset datasets, despite the large sequencing depth. Estimated clonotype richness was generally larger for naive than for memory subsets. Pairwise subsampling indicated that sequencing depth was expected to affect the degree of clonotype sharing among donors. Sampling was restricted to blood, and TCR repertoires in tissue are likely to differ from TCR repertoires in blood.

V is shortened by 2 bases, J by 0 bases, and the region joining them spans 2 bases. There are 12 amino acids in the CDR3, from cysteine to phenylalanine inclusive. The kept DNA is CDR3 alone, 36 bases in frame from the first base. Taken from the germline V gene, the CDR1 and CDR2 loops are MDHEN and SYDVKM. CD8 naive samples were CD45RO-negative cells positively selected for CCR7, giving a CD45RA+CCR7+ population that excluded TemRA cells. Healthy HIV-negative adults with no recently reported acute infections or vaccinations were included as donors. Every donor was a Caucasian adult residing in Nashville, Tennessee, USA. Blood was collected by leukapheresis, and PBMCs were isolated by Ficoll-Histopaque density gradient centrifugation and then cryopreserved in liquid nitrogen vapor phase. Analytical flow cytometry was used to check the purity and quantity of every magnetically sorted T cell population. From each sorted fraction, genomic DNA was isolated and quantified by UV absorbance on a Nanodrop 2000c.

Using the deep immunoSEQ assay, multiplex PCR amplified TCR CDR3 regions from genomic DNA. Extracted genomic DNA from each cell subset was distributed evenly across all wells of several immunoSEQ 96-well plates, and each plate was treated as a replicate. Each replicate PCR for sorted subsets received around 210 ng genomic DNA, equal to roughly 33,000 T cell genomes. Purified libraries were measured with a Qubit 3.0 fluorometer, size-checked on a Bioanalyzer 2100, and measured again with the KAPA Library Quantification kit. Each immunoSEQ 96-well plate was sequenced on its own single-read 150-cycle Illumina NextSeq 550 flow cell. The authors processed their data as follows. Because only junctional sequences without quality scores were contained in the immunoSEQ output, filtering matching that applied to full-length reads could not be performed. Sequences were annotated with PyIR, a Python wrapper for IgBLAST v1.9, and V/J genes and CDR3 were assigned using IMGT germline references. Reads with weak V/J assignments (E-value above 1e-6), missing CDR3, stop codons, out-of-frame junctions, or ambiguous translated residues were removed. V3J clonotypes were defined as sequences sharing the same inferred V gene, J gene, and CDR3 amino acid sequence. The percentage overlap between two repertoires was calculated by dividing the number of shared unique clonotypes by the size of the smaller repertoire. Richness of each repertoire was evaluated using RTK rarefaction, the Chao1 estimator, and Recon v2.1 estimates of unobserved clonotypes. OLGA was used to compute generation probabilities for all TCRbeta clonotypes that the gDNA method yielded from a few donors. Drawn from immuneACCESS, this table holds only the in-frame rearrangements with V and J called that TCRdb kept. Clones are partly lost; checked studies trace under half to an unresolved V gene and leave the rest unexplained. The DNA gave D and trimming, while V, J and clone size come from that table. This sample lists around 1,900,000 clones; over 85% were detected once. The ten largest make up more than 1.5% of the sample.

The clonotype was recovered from a man younger than 30 in good health. Some clones in this sample may be carry-over from other donors' samples. Material: naive CD8+ T cells from PBMCs. Per the publication, the cell subset or site label means: CD45RA+CCR7+. The chain employs TRBV28 and TRBJ2-7, with the D gene too uncertain to name. The CDR3 loop reads CASSLPSYEQYF. The nucleotide sequence reads TGTGCCAGCAGTTTACCCTCCTACGAGCAGTACTTC. Joined to the reference TRBV28 and TRBJ2-7 proteins, this CDR3 gives the full variable domain: DVKVTQSSRYLVKRTGEKVFLECVQDMDHENMFWYRQDPGLGLRLIYFSYDVKMKEKGDIPEGYSVSREKKERFSLILESASTNQTSMYLCASSLPSYEQYFGPGTRLTVT.